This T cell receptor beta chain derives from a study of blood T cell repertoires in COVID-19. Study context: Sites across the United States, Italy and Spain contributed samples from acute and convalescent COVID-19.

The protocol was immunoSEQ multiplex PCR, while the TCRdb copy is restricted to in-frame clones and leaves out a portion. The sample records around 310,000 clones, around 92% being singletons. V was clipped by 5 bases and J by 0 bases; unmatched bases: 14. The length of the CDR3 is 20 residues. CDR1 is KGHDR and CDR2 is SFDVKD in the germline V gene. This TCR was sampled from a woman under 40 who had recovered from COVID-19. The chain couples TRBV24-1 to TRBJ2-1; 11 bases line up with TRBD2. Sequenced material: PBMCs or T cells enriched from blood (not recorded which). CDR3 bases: TGTGCCACCAGTGCCGCACTAGCGGGAGAGCGTCAAAGCTCCTACAATGAGCAGTTCTTC. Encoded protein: CATSAALAGERQSSYNEQFF.